The 5 T cell receptor beta chains below all came from one sample that was sequenced in a study of blood T cell repertoires in COVID-19. Some clones are missing from TCRdb's copy, which holds only in-frame ones; the method was immunoSEQ multiplex PCR. The sample holds about 130,000 clones, about 80% seen once. Source material: peripheral blood. The receptors originated from a man aged 60-69 years with acute or convalescent COVID-19.

The chain carries TRBV12-3 or TRBV12-4 and TRBJ1-5, with D uncertain. With 5 bases removed from V and 4 bases from J, the gap between germline ends came to 9 bases. The CDR3 runs to 13 residues. The CDR3 region has the DNA TGTGCCAGCAGTCTACAGCCGAATCAGCCCCAGCATTTT. Translating it yields CASSLQPNQPQHF.

The chain carries TRBV30 and TRBJ1-5; 8 bases fit TRBD1. CDR1 is GTSNPN, CDR2 SVGIG, per germline (reference sequence). With V trimmed by 2 bases and J by 6 bases, 9 bases remained unmatched. CDR3 length: 15 residues. The CDR3 spells CAWSPGQAPTQPQHF. The CDR3, as DNA: TGTGCCTGGAGTCCGGGACAGGCCCCAACTCAGCCCCAGCATTTT. Full variable domain (outside the CDR3, taken from reference TRBV30 and TRBJ1-5): SQTIHQWPATLVQPVGSPLSLECTVEGTSNPNLYWYRQAAGRGLQLLFYSVGIGQISSEVPQNLSASRPQDRQFILSSKKLLLSDSGFYLCAWSPGQAPTQPQHFGDGTRLSIL.

This clone was recorded a few times. J is TRBJ2-3 and V is TRBV7-8, with D perhaps TRBD2 (6 bases). V dropped 5 bases and J dropped 2 bases, with 17 bases sitting between them. The CDR3 spans 16 residues. Looked up from germline, CDR1 is SGHVS and CDR2 is FQNEAQ. As DNA, the CDR3 is TGTGCCAGCAGCACCCGCGGGGACTCTTACACAGATACGCAGTATTTT. Its protein product is CASSTRGDSYTDTQYF.

The J gene is TRBJ1-1, the V gene TRBV10-3, with 7 bases identical to TRBD1. With V trimmed by 4 bases and J by 1 base, 6 bases remained unmatched. The CDR3 totals 15 residues. Germline V CDR1 and CDR2: ENHRY, SYGVKD. The CDR3 region has the DNA TGTGCCATCAGTGTGGGACAGACCGAGAACACTGAAGCTTTCTTT. Translation gives CAISVGQTENTEAFF.

The chain couples TRBV6-2 or TRBV6-3 to TRBJ1-1, with 7 nucleotides matching TRBD1. This CDR3 comprises 14 residues. Germline V gives CDR1 MNHEY, CDR2 SVGEGT. V was pared by 3 bases and J by 13 bases, with 14 bases of the junction left unmatched. CDR3 region: CASSYPDREDPGFF. The DNA for the CDR3 is TGTGCCAGCAGTTATCCCGACAGGGAGGACCCAGGTTTCTTT.